The text below deals with one T cell receptor (beta chain). This clone's antigen is unknown. No qualities accompany the bases; no much larger clone lies one base away. The sample's time point label, in plain terms: patch test 1, 2 weeks after DPC sensitization. The meaning of the sample's treatment or condition label: therapeutic diphenylcyclopropenone sensitization with weekly scalp DPC. At every patch-test visit, the blood draw took place before the patch test was put on. Eligible patients were aged 18 to 70, diagnosed with alopecia, deemed suitable for DPC therapy, and excluded if pregnant. Unfractionated whole blood was collected in Tempus Blood RNA tubes, and total RNA was extracted from that blood. This sample was taken from a study of human T cells and chemical hapten exposure (dated by TCRdb to about 2021). Notes on the research overall: For sensitization, 2% DPC in acetone was applied to a 2 cm by 2 cm area of upper inner arm skin. Throughout the approximately 26-week study period, patients were also given weekly therapeutic DPC doses on the scalp. Patch tests used Finn chambers with 0.01% DPC on the upper back, scored after 6 days by International Contact Dermatitis Research Group standards. The mostly female patient cohort included alopecia areata with under or over 50% scalp involvement, alopecia totalis and alopecia universalis. Libraries were combined into a pool for sequencing, and differences in TCR yield between samples came mainly from small differences in library volumes within the pool. This study followed changes in the peripheral blood TCR repertoire in vivo during primary and secondary sensitization of alopecia patients to the hapten diphenylcyclopropenone (DPC). Blood was sampled from patients pre-sensitization (week 0) and at 2, 6 and about 24 weeks after DPC sensitization. Nearly 30 alopecia patients gave blood for TCR sequencing at one to four time points (pre-sensitization, 2, 6 and 24 weeks).

General study outcomes and caveats: Expanded TCRs formed significantly more large CDR3 similarity clusters than pre-sensitization or healthy control sets, consistent with antigen-driven responses. Patch test score was positively correlated with the number of PT1 expanded TCRs, with significance at thresholds 8, 16 and 32 but not at 4. Alopecia, a presumed autoimmune disease, was present in all patients, so the immune response of the patients might differ from that of healthy individuals. No change with DPC sensitization was found in the number of TCRs above 1 in 1000 frequency, and no evidence of global repertoire structure alterations was found. After repeated subsampling, changes were observed in the strength of the expansion versus patch-test correlation and in the threshold at which the correlation became significant.

Libraries were prepared through RACE. Sequenced using a NextSeq 500. During library preparation, unique molecular identifiers were attached to individual cDNA molecules so that TCRs could be counted in a quantitative, reproducible way. Both TCR alpha and TCR beta chains were sequenced from each blood RNA sample. In the original analysis: Samples had a median of about 90,000 TCRs, with a range from about 23,224 to 750,000. V, J and CDR3 annotation of the TCR reads was carried out using the Decombinator software suite. For PS versus PT1 abundance plots, all samples were subsampled to the same number of TCRs (28,000). Expanded TCRs were defined as absent before sensitization and observed at least eight times at the 2-week time point. Clones were called with MiXCR by TCRdb after fastp trimmed the public reads at Q25, and only in-frame beta chains were retained. Each record represents a unique CDR3 protein, reported with the most common genes and DNA among its rows. The V and J calls were determined by TCRdb, not by the authors. This sample is represented by fewer than 130,000 distinct CDR3 sequences; more than 9.5% of them were singletons. Jointly, the top ten make up roughly 3.5% of the sample.

The source was whole blood, collected in connection with sensitization to the hapten diphenylcyclopropenone (DPC). This sequence was found in a woman aged 40 to 49 with alopecia areata. Some clones in this sample may be carry-over from other donors' samples.

The CDR3 amino acid sequence is: CASSYSQFGRPLEQYF. The nucleotide sequence reads as follows: TGTGCCAGCAGTTACTCTCAGTTCGGCCGCCCGCTCGAGCAGTACTTC. This receptor chain uses TRBV6-5 and TRBJ2-7; no D gene call is confident. The CDR3 runs 16 amino acids, cysteine and phenylalanine included. Of the read, only the CDR3 DNA is kept; its 48 bases are in frame from base 1. From a lookup of the germline V gene, CDR1 and CDR2 are MNHEY and SVGAGI. V is pared back by 0 bases and J by 6 bases, with 18 bases lying between the germline termini.